These 6 T cell receptor beta chains were sequenced from one sample in a study of CD4 T cells in relation to SARS-CoV-2 and coronaviruses. The unexposed donors gave CD4+ T cells in about 2010-2019, prior to COVID-19. After about 10 days of culture, CD4+ T cells were isolated. Profiling relied on immunoSEQ multiplex PCR, and the TCRdb table lists in-frame clones only, not all of them. The repertoire holds around 24,000 clones, with around 80% as singletons. For these TCRs, the target antigens are not known. Sequenced sample: CD4+ T cells from PBMCs, cultured in vitro. The receptor set was obtained from a human donor in good health.

CDR3 loop: CASSFQGAGVGYTF. The CDR3 DNA reads TGTGCCAGCAGCTTCCAGGGGGCGGGAGTAGGCTACACCTTC. The V and J genes are TRBV7-2 and TRBJ1-2; 8 bases map to TRBD1. V was clipped by 3 bases and J by 8 bases; unmatched bases: 8. This CDR3 has 14 amino acids. Germline V CDR1 and CDR2: SGHTA, FQGNSA.

The chain employs TRBV10-3 and TRBJ2-7, with TRBD2 identical over 14 bases. The CDR3 is made up of 19 amino acids. J lost 1 base, V lost 0 bases, and 8 bases had no gene match. CDR1 is ENHRY and CDR2 is SYGVKD in the germline V gene. In DNA form, the CDR3 reads TGTGCCATCAGTGAGTCAGGGACTAGCGGGAGTGGTTTGTCCTACGAGCAGTACTTC. This codes for CAISESGTSGSGLSYEQYF.

The chain carries TRBV6-4 and TRBJ2-3, with 7 bases identical to TRBD1. The V and J ends lost 5 bases and 6 bases, in that order; junction bases with no gene match: 8. Looked up from germline, CDR1 is MRHNA and CDR2 is SNTAGT. The CDR3 spans 14 residues. DNA of the CDR3: TGTGCCAGCAGTCTAGTAGGGGGCCGGGATACGCAGTATTTT. This encodes CASSLVGGRDTQYF.

The J gene is TRBJ2-7, the V gene TRBV4-3; TRBD2 aligns across 8 bases. The germline gives CDR1 LGHNA, CDR2 YSLEER. J was trimmed by 0 bases and V by 4 bases; bases with no gene match: 5. This CDR3 has 15 residues. The CDR3 reads CASSPDRGGSYEQYF. The DNA of the CDR3 is TGCGCCAGCAGCCCGGACCGGGGGGGCTCCTACGAGCAGTACTTC.

This chain uses TRBV6-5 with TRBJ1-3; 9 bases agree with TRBD1. CDR3 length equals 15 residues. CDR1 is MNHEY and CDR2 is SVGAGI in the germline V gene. V shed 4 bases and J 4 bases; nucleotides not matched to a gene: 5. The CDR3 loop reads CASSLDRGGGNTIYF. The CDR3 coding sequence is TGTGCCAGCAGTTTGGACAGGGGAGGGGGAAACACCATATATTTT.

The V call is TRBV7-9, the J call TRBJ2-1; D is perhaps TRBD1 or TRBD2 (6 bases each). The V and J ends lost 4 bases and 10 bases respectively, with 20 bases between them. The CDR3 has 15 residues. CDR1 and CDR2 from the germline V gene are SEHNR and FQNEAQ (reference sequence). The CDR3 region is CASSYWGAGAREQFF. CDR3 DNA: TGTGCCAGCAGCTATTGGGGGGCGGGTGCGCGGGAGCAGTTCTTC.